The 18 T cell receptor beta chains listed next were all sequenced from one sample in a study of beta chain features in type 1 diabetes. Every bit of the isolated RNA underwent reverse transcription, so sequencing read expressed TCRB transcripts. Some clones are missing from TCRdb's copy, which holds only in-frame ones; the method was immunoSEQ multiplex PCR. The data hold hundreds of thousands of clones, with approximately 15% observed a single time. Sequenced: central memory CD4+ T cells from blood. All receptors derive from a man aged 25-45 years in good health.

This clone was observed a few times. The gene calls are TRBV5-1 and TRBJ2-1; D may be TRBD2 (6 bases). Trimming pared 7 bases from V and 7 bases from J, leaving 9 bases between. The CDR3 extends over 11 amino acids. From germline, CDR1 is SGHRS and CDR2 YFSETQ. The CDR3 DNA is TGCGCCAGCGCTGCGGGGAATGAGCAGTTCTTC. As protein: CASAAGNEQFF.

The rearrangement links TRBV5-1 to TRBJ2-3, with a possible D match to TRBD2 (6 bases). Trimming cost V 0 bases and J 5 bases, with 13 bases left between them. Germline V gene data show CDR1 as SGHRS and CDR2 as YFSETQ. CDR3 length: 15 residues. In DNA form, the CDR3 reads TGCGCCAGCAGCTTGGCCTTGAACGGGGGAGATACGCAGTATTTT. It codes for CASSLALNGGDTQYF.

This clone was counted only a few times. The chain has TRBV27 and TRBJ2-7; 10 bases agree with TRBD1. J lost 5 bases, V lost 7 bases, and 11 bases had no gene match. CDR3 length: 15 residues. Germline V gives CDR1 MNHEY, CDR2 SMNVEV (reference sequence). The DNA for the CDR3 is TGTGCCAGCATTTCGACGACAGGGGGCTATCACGAGCAGTACTTC. Translation: CASISTTGGYHEQYF.

The gene calls are TRBV6-1 and TRBJ2-3; D is perhaps TRBD2 (5 bases). Trimming pared 3 bases from V and 0 bases from J, leaving 13 bases between. Germline assignment: CDR1 MNHNS and CDR2 SASEGT. This CDR3 is 16 amino acids long. The CDR3 bases are TGTGCCAGCAGTGAGAGAGGGCTCCCAAGCACAGATACGCAGTATTTT. It encodes CASSERGLPSTDTQYF.

In its sample, this clone was seen a few times. This rearrangement joins TRBV6-5 to TRBJ1-6; D call uncertain. Germline CDR1 reads MNHEY; CDR2 reads SVGAGI. This CDR3 is 13 amino acids long. Trimming took 8 bases from V and 5 from J, leaving 10 bases between them. CDR3 in amino acids: CASVADNNSPLHF. In nucleotides, the CDR3 is TGTGCCAGCGTGGCAGACAATAATTCACCCCTCCACTTT.

This clone occurred a few times. The rearrangement uses TRBV18 and TRBJ2-7, with TRBD1 as a possible D gene (5 bases). Germline V gives CDR1 KGHSH, CDR2 LQKENI. V was shortened by 1 base and J by 1 base, with 5 bases between the two germline ends. This CDR3 is 13 amino acids long. As DNA, the CDR3 is TGTGCCAGCTCACCACAGGGGTCCTACGAGCAGTACGTC. Its protein is CASSPQGSYEQYV.

CDR3 sequence reads: CASSQGGTSVYNEQFF. The CDR3 coding sequence is TGTGCCAGCAGCCAAGGAGGGACTAGCGTCTACAATGAGCAGTTCTTC. V and J are TRBV4-2 and TRBJ2-1, with 10 bases identical to TRBD2. The length of the CDR3 is 16 residues. V gave up 1 base and J gave up 3 bases; unmatched junction bases: 3. The germline V gene has CDR1 LGHNA and CDR2 YNFKEQ.

The genes are TRBV11-3 and TRBJ2-1; 7 nucleotides align to TRBD1. Germline CDR1 is SGHNT and CDR2 is YENEEA. The CDR3 is 14 amino acids. The V gene end was trimmed by 5 bases and the J gene end by 5 bases; junction bases not matched to a gene: 6. CDR3 residues: CASSPGQTNNEQFF. The CDR3 bases are TGTGCCAGCAGCCCGGGACAGACAAACAATGAGCAGTTCTTC.

In its sample, this clone was seen many times. The chain uses TRBV6-1 and TRBJ2-1; 12 bases map to TRBD2. The junction had 3 bases not matched to a gene; V was cut back by 6 bases and J by 3 bases. CDR3 length: 15 residues. CDR1 and CDR2 (germline): MNHNS, SASEGT. The chain's CDR3 is CASRALAGGYNEQFF. The CDR3 DNA reads TGTGCCAGCAGGGCACTAGCGGGAGGCTACAATGAGCAGTTCTTC.

The gene calls are TRBV9 and TRBJ2-2, with D uncertain. The V gene lost 0 bases and the J gene lost 6 bases, with 12 bases spanning the gap. This CDR3 has 15 residues. Germline CDR1 reads SGDLS; CDR2 reads YYNGEE. For the CDR3, the DNA is TGTGCCAGCAGCGTAGCCCCTCAAATGGCCGGGGAGCTGTTTTTT. Translated: CASSVAPQMAGELFF.

The V gene is TRBV21-1, the J gene TRBJ1-5. TRBV21-1 is assigned pseudogene status. The CDR3 spans 20 residues. DNA of the CDR3: TGTGCCAGCAGCCGCATCATTGGCCGGGACTGTCATGAGTGGGATCAGCCCCAGCATTTT. Amino acid sequence: CASSRIIGRDCHEWDQPQHF.

The sample holds a few counts of this clone. The chain joins TRBV6-6 to TRBJ2-7; D possibly corresponds to TRBD2 (7 bases). Deletions cut 6 bases from V and 2 bases from J, with 17 bases between. The CDR3 covers 15 residues. Germline CDR1 and CDR2: MNHNY and SVGAGI (reference sequence). In nucleotides, the CDR3 is TGTGCCAGCAGCTTACAGGGAGGGACGGCCTACGAGCAGTACTTC. Amino acids: CASSLQGGTAYEQYF.

In this sample, this clone turned up a few times. CDR3 region: CASNRDRELFF. The DNA for the CDR3 is TGTGCCAGCAATCGGGACAGGGAGCTGTTTTTT. The chain has TRBV2 and TRBJ2-2, with D possibly matching TRBD1 (6 bases). CDR1 SNHLY and CDR2 FYNNEI come from the germline V gene. Trimming shortened V by 7 bases and J by 9 bases, and 9 bases separated the two germline ends. This CDR3 has 11 residues.

This clone has a count of ten or more. The V and J genes are TRBV5-8 and TRBJ1-2; D is ambiguous. There are 16 residues in the CDR3. V gave up 2 bases and J gave up 1 base, with 15 bases separating them. The germline V gene encodes CDR1 SGHTS and CDR2 YDEGEE. The CDR3 spells CASSLTRIRNNYGYTF. Here the CDR3 DNA reads TGTGCCAGCAGCTTAACCAGGATACGGAATAACTATGGCTACACCTTC.

V and J are TRBV2 and TRBJ1-4, with no clear D. Germline lookup yields CDR1 SNHLY and CDR2 FYNNEI. The CDR3 has 14 amino acids. Trimming took 8 bases from V and 7 from J, leaving 17 bases between them. The CDR3 nucleotides read TGTGCCAGCGGTACAAACGGCGTAGGTGAAAAACTGTTTTTT. As protein: CASGTNGVGEKLFF. Looking up the rest from reference TRBV2 and TRBJ1-4 gives the full variable domain: EPEVTQTPSHQVTQMGQEVILRCVPISNHLYFYWYRQILGQKVEFLVSFYNNEISEKSEIFDDQFSVERPDGSNFTLKIRSTKLEDSAMYFCASGTNGVGEKLFFGSGTQLSVL.

This clone has more than one count but fewer than ten. The J gene is TRBJ2-3, the V gene TRBV4-2, with D perhaps being TRBD1 or TRBD2 (5 bases each). From germline, CDR1 is LGHNA and CDR2 YNFKEQ. The CDR3 consists of 16 residues. V was trimmed by 1 base and J by 2 bases, leaving 13 bases between them. This CDR3 is CASSQVFGAYTDTQYF. In DNA form, the CDR3 reads TGTGCCAGCAGCCAAGTGTTCGGGGCATACACAGATACGCAGTATTTT.

Notes on this clone: Other DNA sequences within the sample encode an identical CDR3. V and J are TRBV7-2 and TRBJ1-3; D gene ambiguous. Trimming cost V 4 bases and J 4 bases, with 8 bases left between them. The CDR3 extends over 13 amino acids. The germline V gene has CDR1 SGHTA and CDR2 FQGNSA. The CDR3 is CASSSSGGNTIYF. The CDR3 nucleotides read TGTGCCAGCAGCTCAAGCGGCGGAAACACCATATATTTT. Supplemented by reference TRBV7-2 and TRBJ1-3, the full variable domain reads GAGVSQSPSNKVTEKGKDVELRCDPISGHTALYWYRQSLGQGLEFLIYFQGNSAPDKSGLPSDRFSAERTGGSVSTLTIQRTQQEDSAVYLCASSSSGGNTIYFGEGSWLTVV.

This clone was recorded a few times. This chain connects TRBV5-1 to TRBJ2-1, with D tentatively TRBD1 or TRBD2 (5 bases each). V dropped 2 bases and J dropped 5 bases, with 14 bases sitting between them. Germline CDR1 SGHRS, CDR2 YFSETQ. CDR3 length equals 15 residues. The CDR3 loop reads CASSFSGSRDNEQFF. The CDR3 nucleotides read TGCGCCAGCAGCTTCTCGGGGTCCAGGGACAATGAGCAGTTCTTC.